This T cell receptor (beta chain) was obtained from a study of Ad26.COV2.S vaccination and SARS-CoV-2 variants. Regarding treatment: some 19 received Ad26.COV2.S at low or high dose, single or two shots; about 5 received placebo; per-sample allocation not given. It was on day 63 after the first vaccine or placebo injection that samples were taken. Boston supplied an adult donor aged 18-55 years. The table came from immunoSEQ multiplex PCR; TCRdb's copy has only in-frame clones and leaves some out. The data show hundreds of thousands of clones, around 92% seen once. Findings and caveats of the study: Analyses of TCR breadth and depth may have underestimated total T cell responses.

On this clone itself: Its antigen is currently unknown.

CDR3 size: 11 residues. In germline, CDR1 is MGHDK, CDR2 SYGVNS. This TCR was recovered from a person between 18 and 65 years old who received the Ad26.COV2.S COVID-19 vaccine or a placebo. The sample in question was peripheral blood, obtained in a trial of Ad26.COV2.S vaccine versus placebo. This sequence joins TRBV25-1 and TRBJ2-7, with D perhaps TRBD1 (6 bases). The CDR3 spells CASTGFYEQYF. For the CDR3, the DNA is TGTGCTTCGACAGGATTCTACGAGCAGTACTTC.